The 9 T cell receptor beta chains presented below share a single source sample, sequenced in a study of T cell responses to AZD1222 COVID-19 vaccine. TCRdb keeps only in-frame clones here, not all; method: immunoSEQ multiplex PCR. The sample records 120,000 or so clones, 75% to 90% being singletons. This specimen consisted of peripheral blood, obtained on day 0 of AZD1222 vaccination. The receptors come from an adult in good health.

The count of this clone is one. This chain uses TRBV6-5 with TRBJ2-3, with no clear D. The CDR3 has 13 amino acids. CDR1 is MNHEY and CDR2 is SVGAGI in the germline V gene. V was clipped by 0 bases and J by 11 bases, with 12 bases between them. CDR3 coding DNA: TGTGCCAGCAGTTACTCGAACGGGTTTGGGCAGTATTTT. Amino acid sequence: CASSYSNGFGQYF.

The V call is TRBV5-5, the J call TRBJ1-4; D not resolved. This CDR3 comprises 15 residues. The V end lost 1 base, the J end lost 3 bases, and 10 bases lay between the germline ends. The germline V gene encodes CDR1 SGHKS and CDR2 YYEKEE (reference sequence). The CDR3 loop reads CASSLFPGANEKLFF. The CDR3 DNA reads TGTGCCAGCAGCTTGTTCCCAGGAGCTAATGAAAAACTGTTTTTT.

This clone was observed a single time. V is TRBV18 and J is TRBJ2-1; no clear D. Germline CDR1 is KGHSH and CDR2 is LQKENI. Trimming cost V 6 bases and J 7 bases, with 10 bases left between them. The CDR3 is made up of 12 amino acids. The chain's CDR3 is CASSTSGNEQFF. DNA of the CDR3: TGTGCCAGCTCCACGTCCGGGAATGAGCAGTTCTTC.

The chain links TRBV5-1 to TRBJ2-7, with D possibly TRBD2 on 6 matching bases. The CDR3 is made up of 14 amino acids. Trimming took off 5 bases at V and 3 bases at J, with 15 bases between the two ends. CDR1 is SGHRS and CDR2 is YFSETQ in the germline V gene. The CDR3 sequence is CASRPATGLYEQYF. The CDR3 DNA is TGCGCCAGCAGGCCGGCGACGGGACTCTACGAGCAGTACTTC.

The CDR3 protein is CASSPTSGGSTDTQYF. For the CDR3, the DNA is TGTGCCAGCAGCCCGACTAGCGGGGGGAGCACAGATACGCAGTATTTT. The chain has TRBV9 and TRBJ2-3, with 13 bases aligning to TRBD2. With 4 bases clipped from V and 0 bases from J, the junction kept 2 bases outside the gene matches. The CDR3 has 16 amino acids. Germline-derived CDR1 and CDR2 are SGDLS and YYNGEE.

The V gene is TRBV9, the J gene TRBJ1-1; 9 bases fit TRBD1. In germline, CDR1 is SGDLS, CDR2 YYNGEE. The CDR3 length is 17 residues. V shed 3 bases and J 4 bases; nucleotides not matched to a gene: 13. The CDR3 spells CASSGSGTGYRGTEAFF. Written as DNA, the CDR3 is TGTGCCAGCAGCGGATCCGGGACAGGGTACAGGGGCACTGAAGCTTTCTTT.

For the CDR3, the DNA is TGTGCCTGGAGTGGGAGAATAGTAAGGCAAAAACTGTTTTTT. Translation gives CAWSGRIVRQKLFF. This chain uses TRBV30 with TRBJ1-4, with D hard to call. Trimming cost V 1 base and J 9 bases, with 15 bases left between them. Germline V gene data show CDR1 as GTSNPN and CDR2 as SVGIG (reference sequence). The CDR3 sequence is 14 residues long.

This clone came up once. CDR3 protein: CAWRNQGFVYGYTF. CDR3 DNA: TGTGCCTGGAGAAATCAGGGGTTTGTCTATGGCTACACCTTC. The chain has TRBV30 and TRBJ1-2, with D possibly TRBD1 on 6 matching bases. V gave up 3 bases and J gave up 4 bases, with 15 bases separating them. CDR3 size: 14 residues. Germline CDR1 reads GTSNPN; CDR2 reads SVGIG (reference sequence).

The DNA for the CDR3 is TGTGCCAGCCTACCCGGGGGGGCCGCATACAATGAGCAGTTCTTC. This codes for CASLPGGAAYNEQFF. The chain employs TRBV28 and TRBJ2-1, with TRBD2 identical over 8 bases. V lost 8 bases to trimming and J lost 4 bases; unmatched junction nucleotides: 10. The germline V gene encodes CDR1 MDHEN and CDR2 SYDVKM. The CDR3 is made up of 15 amino acids.